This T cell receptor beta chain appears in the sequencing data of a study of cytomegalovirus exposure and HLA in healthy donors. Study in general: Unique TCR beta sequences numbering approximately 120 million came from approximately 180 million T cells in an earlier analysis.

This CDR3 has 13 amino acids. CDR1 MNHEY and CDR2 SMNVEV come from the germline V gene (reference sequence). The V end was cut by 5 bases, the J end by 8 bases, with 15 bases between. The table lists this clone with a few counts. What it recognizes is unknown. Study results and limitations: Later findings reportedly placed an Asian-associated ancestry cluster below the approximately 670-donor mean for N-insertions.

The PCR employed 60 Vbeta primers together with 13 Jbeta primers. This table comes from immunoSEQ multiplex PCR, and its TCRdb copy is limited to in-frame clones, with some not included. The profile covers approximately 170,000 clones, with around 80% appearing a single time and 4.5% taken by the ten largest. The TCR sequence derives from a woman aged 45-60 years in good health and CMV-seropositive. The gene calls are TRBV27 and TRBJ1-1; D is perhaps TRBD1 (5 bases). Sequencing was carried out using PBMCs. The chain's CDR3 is CASSLHPTAEAFF. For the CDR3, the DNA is TGTGCCAGCAGTCTGCACCCGACAGCCGAAGCTTTCTTT.